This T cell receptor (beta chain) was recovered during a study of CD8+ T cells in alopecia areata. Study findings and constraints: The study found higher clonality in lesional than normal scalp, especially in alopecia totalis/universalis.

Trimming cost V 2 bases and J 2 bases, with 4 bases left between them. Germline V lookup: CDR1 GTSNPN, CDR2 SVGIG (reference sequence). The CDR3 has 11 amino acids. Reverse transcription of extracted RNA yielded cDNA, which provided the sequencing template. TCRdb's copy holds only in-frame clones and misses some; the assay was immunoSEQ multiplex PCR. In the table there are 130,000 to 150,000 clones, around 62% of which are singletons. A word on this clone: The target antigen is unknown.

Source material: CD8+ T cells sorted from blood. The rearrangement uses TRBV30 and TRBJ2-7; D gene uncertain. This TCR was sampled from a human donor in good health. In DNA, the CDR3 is TGTGCCTGGAGTATCACCTACGAGCAGTACTTC. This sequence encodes CAWSITYEQYF. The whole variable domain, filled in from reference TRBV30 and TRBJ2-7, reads SQTIHQWPATLVQPVGSPLSLECTVEGTSNPNLYWYRQAAGRGLQLLFYSVGIGQISSEVPQNLSASRPQDRQFILSSKKLLLSDSGFYLCAWSITYEQYFGPGTRLTVT.